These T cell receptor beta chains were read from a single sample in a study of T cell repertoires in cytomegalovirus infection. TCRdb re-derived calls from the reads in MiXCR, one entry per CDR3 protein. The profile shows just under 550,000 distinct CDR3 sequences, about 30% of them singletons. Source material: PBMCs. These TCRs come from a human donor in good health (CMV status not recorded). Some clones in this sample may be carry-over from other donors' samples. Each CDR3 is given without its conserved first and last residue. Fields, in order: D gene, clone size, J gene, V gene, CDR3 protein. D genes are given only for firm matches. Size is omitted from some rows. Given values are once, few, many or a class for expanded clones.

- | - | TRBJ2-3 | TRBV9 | ASSVVGVSSDTQY
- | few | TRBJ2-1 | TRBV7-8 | ASMLQGGIDYNEQF
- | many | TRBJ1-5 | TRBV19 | ASSLKGRGGNQPQH
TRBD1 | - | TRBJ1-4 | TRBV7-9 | ASSLGSGTDNEKLF
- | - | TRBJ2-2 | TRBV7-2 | ASSLARGLAGELF
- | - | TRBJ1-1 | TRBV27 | ASSIQEGGEAF
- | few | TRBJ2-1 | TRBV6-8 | ASSPGGPGNEQF
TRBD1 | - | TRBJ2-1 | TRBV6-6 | ASREKGQGAYNEQF
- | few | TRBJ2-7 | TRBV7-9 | ASSLRTDYEQY
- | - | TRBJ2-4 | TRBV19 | ASSIRHGLAKNIQY
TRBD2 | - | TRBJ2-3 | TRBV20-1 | SARVPSGSGDTQY
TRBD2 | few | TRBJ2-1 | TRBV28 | ASSPRAMGLAGDGSSYNEQF
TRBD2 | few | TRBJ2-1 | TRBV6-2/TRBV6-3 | ASSYSRRGSGGSYNEQF
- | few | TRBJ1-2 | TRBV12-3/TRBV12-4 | ASSLQPPNYGYT
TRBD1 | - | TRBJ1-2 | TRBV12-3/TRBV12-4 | ASSLSGTANYGHT
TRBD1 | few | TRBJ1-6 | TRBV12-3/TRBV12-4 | ASSSRTGWNSPLH
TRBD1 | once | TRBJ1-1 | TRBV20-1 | SARDRGQANMNTEAF
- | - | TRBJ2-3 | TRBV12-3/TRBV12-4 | ASSSPSGNSDTQY
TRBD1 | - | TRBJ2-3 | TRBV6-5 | ASGTGETDTQY
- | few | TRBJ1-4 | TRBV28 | ASSRTSDEKLF
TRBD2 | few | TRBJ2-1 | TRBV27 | ASRPSGGEQF
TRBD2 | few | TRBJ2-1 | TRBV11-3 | ASSLGSGVTYNEQF
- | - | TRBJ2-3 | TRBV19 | ASSPGQGSGRDTQY
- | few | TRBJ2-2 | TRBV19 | ASRNSPSAPGELF
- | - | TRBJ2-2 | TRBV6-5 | ASSYSVDRNTGELF
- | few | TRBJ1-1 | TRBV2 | ASDRNTEAF
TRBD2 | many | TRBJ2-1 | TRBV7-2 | ASSLVVASGYNEQF
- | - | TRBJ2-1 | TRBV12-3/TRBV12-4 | ASRSSASSYNEQF
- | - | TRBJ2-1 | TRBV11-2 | ASSPIRDSHYNEQF
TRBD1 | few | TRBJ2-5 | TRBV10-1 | ASSDQTGGETQY
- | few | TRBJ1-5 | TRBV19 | ASTSQGRRDQPQH
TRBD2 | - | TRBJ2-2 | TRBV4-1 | ASSQVTSGGPNTGELF
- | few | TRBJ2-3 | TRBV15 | ATSRPQPGPSTDTQY
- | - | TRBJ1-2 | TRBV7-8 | ASSLESGGYGYT
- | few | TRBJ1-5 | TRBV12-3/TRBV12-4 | ASTATGGRPQH
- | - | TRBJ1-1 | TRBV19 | ASSMRTAADVMNTEAF
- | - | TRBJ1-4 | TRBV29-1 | SVDRTGTNEKLF
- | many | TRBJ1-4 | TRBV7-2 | ASRAGTYEKLF
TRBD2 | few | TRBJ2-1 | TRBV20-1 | SARDPGTSDNEQF